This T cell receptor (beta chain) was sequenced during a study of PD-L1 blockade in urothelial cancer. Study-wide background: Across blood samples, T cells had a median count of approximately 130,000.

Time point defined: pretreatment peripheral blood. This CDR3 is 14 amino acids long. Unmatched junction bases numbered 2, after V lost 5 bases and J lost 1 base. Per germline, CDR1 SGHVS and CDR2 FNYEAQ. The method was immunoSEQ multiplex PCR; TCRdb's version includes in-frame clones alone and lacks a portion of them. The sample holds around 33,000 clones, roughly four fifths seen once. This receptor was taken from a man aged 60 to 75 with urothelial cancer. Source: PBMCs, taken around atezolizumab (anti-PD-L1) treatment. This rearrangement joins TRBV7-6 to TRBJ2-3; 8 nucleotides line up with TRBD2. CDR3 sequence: CASSNSGGTDTQYF. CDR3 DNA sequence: TGTGCCAGCAGCAATAGCGGGGGCACAGATACGCAGTATTTT.